This entry features one T cell receptor beta chain sequence. On the immunoSEQ platform, TCR beta CDR3s were sequenced at survey depth. Data came from immunoSEQ multiplex PCR; TCRdb stores just in-frame clones and leaves some out. This sample has tens of thousands of clones; more than 65% occur once, and the top ten carry roughly 25%. This sample is part of a study of CD8 T cell repertoires and HIV-1 epitope variants. Study information: Control wells had CMV/EBV/flu peptides, negative Ebola AY9, or no peptide. Tested: three Gag epitope families, Nef HW9 and YT9. Enriched T cells were co-cultured with equal numbers of autologous T cell-negative antigen-presenting cells.

Unmatched junction bases numbered 5, after V lost 4 bases and J lost 5 bases. The CDR3 is 14 amino acids. The germline CDR1 and CDR2 sequences are MGHDK and SYGVNS. This chain joins TRBV25-1 and TRBJ1-1; 9 nucleotides line up with TRBD1. The clonotype was recovered from a male donor with HIV. Sequenced: uncultured baseline CD8+ T cells from peripheral blood mononuclear cells (PBMCs). The CDR3 loop reads CASSARTGVTEAFF. DNA for the CDR3: TGTGCCAGCAGTGCACGGACAGGGGTGACTGAAGCTTTCTTT. Supplemented by reference TRBV25-1 and TRBJ1-1, the full variable domain reads EADIYQTPRYLVIGTGKKITLECSQTMGHDKMYWYQQDPGMELHLIHYSYGVNSTEKGDLSSESTVSRIRTEHFPLTLESARPSHTSQYLCASSARTGVTEAFFGQGTRLTVV.